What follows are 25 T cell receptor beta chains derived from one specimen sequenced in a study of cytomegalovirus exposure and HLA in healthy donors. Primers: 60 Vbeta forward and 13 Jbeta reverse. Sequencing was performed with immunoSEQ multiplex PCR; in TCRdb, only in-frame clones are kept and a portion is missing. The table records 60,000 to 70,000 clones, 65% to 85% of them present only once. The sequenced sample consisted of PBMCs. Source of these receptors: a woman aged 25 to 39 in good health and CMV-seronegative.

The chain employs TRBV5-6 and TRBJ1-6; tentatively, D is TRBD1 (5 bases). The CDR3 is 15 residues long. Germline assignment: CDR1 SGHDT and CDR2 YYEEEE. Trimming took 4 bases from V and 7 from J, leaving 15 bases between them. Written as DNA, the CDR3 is TGTGCCAGCAGCCCGGAAACAGGACAAAATTCACCCCTCCACTTT. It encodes CASSPETGQNSPLHF. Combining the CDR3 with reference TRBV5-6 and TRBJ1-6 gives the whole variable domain DAGVTQSPTHLIKTRGQQVTLRCSPKSGHDTVSWYQQALGQGPQFIFQYYEEEERQRGNFPDRFSGHQFPNYSSELNVNALLLGDSALYLCASSPETGQNSPLHFGNGTRLTVT.

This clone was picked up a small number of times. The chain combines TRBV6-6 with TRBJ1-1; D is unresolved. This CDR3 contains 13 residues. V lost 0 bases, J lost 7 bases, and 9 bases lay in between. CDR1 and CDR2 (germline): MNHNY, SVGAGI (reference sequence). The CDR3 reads CASSYSGDGEAFF. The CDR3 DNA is TGTGCCAGCAGTTACTCAGGAGACGGTGAAGCTTTCTTT.

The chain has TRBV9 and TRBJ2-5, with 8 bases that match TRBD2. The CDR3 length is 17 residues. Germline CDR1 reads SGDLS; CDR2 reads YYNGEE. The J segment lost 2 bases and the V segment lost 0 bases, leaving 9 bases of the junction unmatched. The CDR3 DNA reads TGTGCCAGCAGCGTAGGAGATAAGCGGGGGATTCAAGAGACCCAGTACTTC. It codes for CASSVGDKRGIQETQYF.

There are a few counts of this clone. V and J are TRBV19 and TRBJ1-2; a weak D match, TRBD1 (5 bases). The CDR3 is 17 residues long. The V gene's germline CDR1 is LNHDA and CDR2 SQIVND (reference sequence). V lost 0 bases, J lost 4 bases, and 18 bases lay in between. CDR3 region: CASSIDLKTARGYGYTF. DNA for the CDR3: TGTGCCAGTAGTATAGATCTGAAGACAGCTAGGGGCTATGGCTACACCTTC.

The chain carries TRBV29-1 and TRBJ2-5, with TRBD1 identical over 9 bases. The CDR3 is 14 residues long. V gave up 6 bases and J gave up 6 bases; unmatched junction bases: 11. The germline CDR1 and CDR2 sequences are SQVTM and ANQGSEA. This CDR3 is CSVPGQGGLQTQYF. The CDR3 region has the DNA TGCAGCGTCCCGGGACAGGGAGGATTGCAGACCCAGTACTTC.

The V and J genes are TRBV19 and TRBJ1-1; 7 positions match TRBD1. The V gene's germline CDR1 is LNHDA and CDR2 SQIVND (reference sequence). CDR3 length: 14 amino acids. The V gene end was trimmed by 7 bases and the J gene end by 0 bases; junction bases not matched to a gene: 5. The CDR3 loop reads CASILDRVNTEAFF. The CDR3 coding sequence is TGTGCCAGTATTCTAGACAGGGTGAACACTGAAGCTTTCTTT.

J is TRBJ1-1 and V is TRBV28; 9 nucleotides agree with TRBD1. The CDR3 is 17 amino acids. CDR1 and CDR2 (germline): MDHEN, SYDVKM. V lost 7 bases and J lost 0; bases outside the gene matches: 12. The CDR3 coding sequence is TGTGCCAGCACCCTGGCCGGGACAGGGAGCTTGAACACTGAAGCTTTCTTT. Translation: CASTLAGTGSLNTEAFF.

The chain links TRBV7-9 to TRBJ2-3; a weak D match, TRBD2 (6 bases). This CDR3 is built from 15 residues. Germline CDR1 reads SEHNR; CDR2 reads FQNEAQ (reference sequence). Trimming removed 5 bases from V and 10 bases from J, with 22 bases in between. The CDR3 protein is CASSLSGLAQGSQYF. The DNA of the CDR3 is TGTGCCAGCAGCCTCTCGGGACTGGCGCAGGGTTCGCAGTATTTT.

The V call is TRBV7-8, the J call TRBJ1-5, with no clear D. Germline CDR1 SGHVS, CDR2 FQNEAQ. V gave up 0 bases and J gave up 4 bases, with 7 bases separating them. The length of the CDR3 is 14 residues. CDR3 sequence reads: CASSLAGENQPQHF. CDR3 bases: TGTGCCAGCAGCTTAGCCGGAGAGAATCAGCCCCAGCATTTT.

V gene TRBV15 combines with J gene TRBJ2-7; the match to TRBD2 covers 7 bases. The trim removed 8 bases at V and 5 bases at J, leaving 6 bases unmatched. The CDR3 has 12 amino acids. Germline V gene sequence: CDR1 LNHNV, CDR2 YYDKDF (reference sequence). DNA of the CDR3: TGTGCCACCTCGGGGGGTAAGAACGAGCAGTACGTC. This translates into CATSGGKNEQYV.

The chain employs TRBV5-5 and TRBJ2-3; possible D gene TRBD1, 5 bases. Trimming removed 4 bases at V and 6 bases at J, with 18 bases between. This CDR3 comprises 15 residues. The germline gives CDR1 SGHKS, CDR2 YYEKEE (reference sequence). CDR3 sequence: CASSMGSTGGDTQYF. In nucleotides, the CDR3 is TGTGCCAGCAGCATGGGAAGTACAGGTGGGGATACGCAGTATTTT.

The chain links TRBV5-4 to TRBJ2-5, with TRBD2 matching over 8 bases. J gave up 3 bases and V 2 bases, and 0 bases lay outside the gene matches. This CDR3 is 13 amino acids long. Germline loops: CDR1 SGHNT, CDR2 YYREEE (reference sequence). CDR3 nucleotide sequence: TGTGCCAGCAGCTTTAGCGGGGAAGAGACCCAGTACTTC. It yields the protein CASSFSGEETQYF.

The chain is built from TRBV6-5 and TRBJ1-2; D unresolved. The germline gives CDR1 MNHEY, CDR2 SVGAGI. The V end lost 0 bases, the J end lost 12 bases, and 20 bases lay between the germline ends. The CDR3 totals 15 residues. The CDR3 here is CASSYSSGSGRGHTF. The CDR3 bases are TGTGCCAGCAGTTACTCCTCGGGGTCCGGGCGAGGCCACACCTTC.

The CDR3 DNA reads as TGTGCCTGGAGCGTTATAGGGGGCATTCAGCATTTT. Translating gives CAWSVIGGIQHF. J is TRBJ1-5 and V is TRBV30; TRBD1 agrees at 7 bases. This CDR3 has 12 amino acids. CDR1 is GTSNPN, CDR2 SVGIG, per germline (reference sequence). V was pared by 3 bases and J by 13 bases, with 9 bases of the junction left unmatched.

CDR3 loop: CASSPDSTTNEKLFF. The CDR3 DNA follows: TGTGCCAGCAGCCCGGACAGCACAACTAATGAAAAACTGTTTTTT. V and J are TRBV9 and TRBJ1-4, with TRBD1 as a possible D gene (6 bases). V lost 4 bases and J 0 bases, leaving 10 bases between the germline ends. The CDR3 has 15 amino acids. Per the germline V gene, CDR1 is SGDLS and CDR2 is YYNGEE.

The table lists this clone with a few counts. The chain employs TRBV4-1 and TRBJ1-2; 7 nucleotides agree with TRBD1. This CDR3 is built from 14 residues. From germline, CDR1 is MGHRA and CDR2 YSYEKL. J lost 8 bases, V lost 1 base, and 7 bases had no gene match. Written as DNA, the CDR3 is TGCGCCAGCAGCCAAGTTAAACAGGGGAGAGGCTACACCTTC. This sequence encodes CASSQVKQGRGYTF.

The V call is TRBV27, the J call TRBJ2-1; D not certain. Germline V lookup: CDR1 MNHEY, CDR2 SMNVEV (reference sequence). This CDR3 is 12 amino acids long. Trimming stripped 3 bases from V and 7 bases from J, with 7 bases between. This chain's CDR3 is CASSFLGNEQFF. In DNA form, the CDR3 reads TGTGCCAGCAGTTTTCTCGGGAATGAGCAGTTCTTC.

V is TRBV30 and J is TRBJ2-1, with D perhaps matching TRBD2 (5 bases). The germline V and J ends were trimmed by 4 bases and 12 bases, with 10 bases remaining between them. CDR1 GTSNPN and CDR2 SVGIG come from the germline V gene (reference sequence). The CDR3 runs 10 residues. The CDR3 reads CAWKMSGQFF. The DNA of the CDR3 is TGTGCCTGGAAGATGAGCGGGCAGTTCTTC.

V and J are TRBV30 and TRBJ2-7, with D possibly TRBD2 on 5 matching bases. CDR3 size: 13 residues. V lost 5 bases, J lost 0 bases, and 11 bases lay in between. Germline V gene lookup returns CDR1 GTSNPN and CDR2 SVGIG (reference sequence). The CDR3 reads CAWQDTSSYEQYF. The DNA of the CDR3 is TGTGCCTGGCAAGACACTAGCTCCTACGAGCAGTACTTC.

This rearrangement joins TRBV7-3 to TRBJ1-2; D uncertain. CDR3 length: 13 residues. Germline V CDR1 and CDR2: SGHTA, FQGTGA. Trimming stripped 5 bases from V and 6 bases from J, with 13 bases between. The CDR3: CASSPNPGDGYTF. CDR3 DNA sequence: TGTGCCAGCAGCCCCAACCCGGGAGATGGCTACACCTTC.

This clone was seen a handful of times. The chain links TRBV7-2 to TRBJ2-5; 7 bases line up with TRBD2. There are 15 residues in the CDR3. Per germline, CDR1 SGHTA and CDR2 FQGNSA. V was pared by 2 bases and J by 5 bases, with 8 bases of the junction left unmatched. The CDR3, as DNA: TGTGCCAGCAGCTTATCTAGCGGCCACGGGGAGACCCAGTACTTC. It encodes CASSLSSGHGETQYF.

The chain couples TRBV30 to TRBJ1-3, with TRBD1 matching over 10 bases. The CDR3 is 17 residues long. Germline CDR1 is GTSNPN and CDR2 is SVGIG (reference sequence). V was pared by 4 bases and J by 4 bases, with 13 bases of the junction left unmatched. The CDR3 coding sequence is TGTGCCTGGACCACCGGGACAGGGGCCCCTTTCGGAAACACCATATATTTT. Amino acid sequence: CAWTTGTGAPFGNTIYF.

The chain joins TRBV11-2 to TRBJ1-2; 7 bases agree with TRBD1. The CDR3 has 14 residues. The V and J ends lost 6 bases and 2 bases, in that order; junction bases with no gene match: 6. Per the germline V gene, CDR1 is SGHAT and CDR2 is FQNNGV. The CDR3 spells CASRSDRANYGYTF. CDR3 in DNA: TGTGCCAGCAGATCCGACAGGGCCAACTATGGCTACACCTTC.

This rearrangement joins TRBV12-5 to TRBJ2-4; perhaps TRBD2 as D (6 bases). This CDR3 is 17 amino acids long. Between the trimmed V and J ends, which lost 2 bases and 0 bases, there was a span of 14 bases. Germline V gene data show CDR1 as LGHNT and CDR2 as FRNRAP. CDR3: CASGLMEPGLAKNIQYF. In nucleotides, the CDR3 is TGTGCTAGTGGTTTGATGGAACCGGGACTAGCCAAAAACATTCAGTACTTC.

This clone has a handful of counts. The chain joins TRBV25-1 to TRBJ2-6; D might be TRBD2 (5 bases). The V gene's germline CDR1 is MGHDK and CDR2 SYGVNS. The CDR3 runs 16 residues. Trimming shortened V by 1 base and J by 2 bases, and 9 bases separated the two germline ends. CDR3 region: CASSEFHGTGANVLTF. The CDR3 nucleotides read TGTGCCAGCAGTGAATTCCACGGGACTGGGGCCAACGTCCTGACTTTC.